This T cell receptor beta chain emerged from a study of blood T cell repertoires in COVID-19. The method was immunoSEQ multiplex PCR; TCRdb's version includes in-frame clones alone and lacks a portion of them. This table holds approximately 100,000 clones, 86% found once. The germline V gene encodes CDR1 LNHDA and CDR2 SQIVND (reference sequence). The V and J ends lost 8 bases and 6 bases respectively, with 11 bases between them. The CDR3 length is 12 residues. The sequencing input was peripheral blood. The sequence came from a human donor in a cohort sampled during active COVID-19. The chain combines TRBV19 with TRBJ2-1; maybe TRBD2 (6 bases). This chain's CDR3 is CASAEGSNEQFF. The CDR3 bases are TGTGCCAGTGCGGAGGGGAGCAATGAGCAGTTCTTC.